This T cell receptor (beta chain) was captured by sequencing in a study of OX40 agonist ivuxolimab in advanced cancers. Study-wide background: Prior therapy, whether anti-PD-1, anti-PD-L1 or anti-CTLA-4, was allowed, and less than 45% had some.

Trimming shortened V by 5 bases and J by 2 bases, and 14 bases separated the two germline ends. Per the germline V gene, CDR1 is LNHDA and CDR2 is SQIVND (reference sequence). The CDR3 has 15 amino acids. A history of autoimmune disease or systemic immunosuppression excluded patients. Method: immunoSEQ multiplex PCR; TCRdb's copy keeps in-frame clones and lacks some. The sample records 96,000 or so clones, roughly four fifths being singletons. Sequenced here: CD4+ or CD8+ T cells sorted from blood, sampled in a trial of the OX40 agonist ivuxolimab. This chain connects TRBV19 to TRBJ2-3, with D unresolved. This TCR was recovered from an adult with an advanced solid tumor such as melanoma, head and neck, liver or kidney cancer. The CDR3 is CASSLRGVPTDTQYF. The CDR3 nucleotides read TGTGCCAGTAGTCTTCGTGGCGTTCCCACAGATACGCAGTATTTT.